These 11 T cell receptor beta chains originate from one sample sequenced in a study of Ad26.COV2.S vaccination and SARS-CoV-2 variants. The table came from immunoSEQ multiplex PCR; TCRdb's copy has only in-frame clones and leaves some out. The repertoire has 380,000 or so clones, 83% of them found once; the top ten carry about 8%. Treatment given: 19 received Ad26.COV2.S at low or high dose, single or two shots; about 5 received placebo; per-sample allocation not given. After the first vaccine or placebo injection, samples were drawn on day 63. Source: peripheral blood, taken in a trial of Ad26.COV2.S vaccine versus placebo. Receptors originate from a person between 18 and 59 years old who received the Ad26.COV2.S COVID-19 vaccine or a placebo.

The chain uses TRBV13 and TRBJ2-3; tentative D call: TRBD1 (6 bases). This CDR3 is built from 13 residues. The germline V gene has CDR1 PRHDT and CDR2 FYEKMQ (reference sequence). Between the trimmed V and J ends, which lost 6 bases and 5 bases, there was a span of 12 bases. CDR3 sequence reads: CASRPRGGDTQYF. CDR3 sequence (DNA): TGTGCCAGCAGGCCCCGAGGGGGAGATACGCAGTATTTT.

This sequence joins TRBV5-1 and TRBJ2-5; no definite D call. Per the germline V gene, CDR1 is SGHRS and CDR2 is YFSETQ. The CDR3 consists of 15 residues. V lost 0 bases and J 2 bases, leaving 11 bases between the germline ends. The CDR3 loop is CASSLGAPPQETQYF. CDR3 DNA: TGCGCCAGCAGCTTGGGTGCTCCACCACAAGAGACCCAGTACTTC.

V gene TRBV5-1 combines with J gene TRBJ1-4; D is undetermined. The length of the CDR3 is 14 residues. The germline V gene encodes CDR1 SGHRS and CDR2 YFSETQ. Between the trimmed V and J ends, which lost 3 bases and 6 bases, there was a span of 12 bases. CDR3 in DNA: TGCGCCAGCAGCTCCCGGGGTGGTTATGAAAAACTGTTTTTT. This encodes CASSSRGGYEKLFF. Full variable domain (missing parts from reference TRBV5-1 and TRBJ1-4): KAGVTQTPRYLIKTRGQQVTLSCSPISGHRSVSWYQQTPGQGLQFLFEYFSETQRNKGNFPGRFSGRQFSNSRSEMNVSTLELGDSALYLCASSSRGGYEKLFFGSGTQLSVL.

Regarding this clone: Other DNA sequences from this sample encode an identical CDR3 as well. The genes are TRBV6-2 or TRBV6-3 and TRBJ2-2; 7 positions agree with TRBD1. V lost 6 bases, J lost 4 bases, and 5 bases stayed unmatched. CDR1 is MNHEY and CDR2 is SVGEGT in the germline V gene. CDR3 length equals 14 residues. As DNA, the CDR3 is TGTGCCAGCAGCCGGGACAGCGGCACCGGGGAGCTGTTTTTT. It translates to CASSRDSGTGELFF.

The rearrangement uses TRBV5-1 and TRBJ1-2, with TRBD1 as a possible D gene (5 bases). Trimming took off 4 bases at V and 4 bases at J, with 14 bases between the two ends. The V gene's germline CDR1 is SGHRS and CDR2 YFSETQ. The CDR3 length is 14 residues. The CDR3 region is CASSLNADSYGYTF. The CDR3 region has the DNA TGCGCCAGCAGCCTCAACGCAGACAGCTATGGCTACACCTTC. The complete variable domain, with remaining parts taken from reference TRBV5-1 and TRBJ1-2, reads KAGVTQTPRYLIKTRGQQVTLSCSPISGHRSVSWYQQTPGQGLQFLFEYFSETQRNKGNFPGRFSGRQFSNSRSEMNVSTLELGDSALYLCASSLNADSYGYTFGSGTRLTVV.

The chain uses TRBV27 and TRBJ1-2, with a tentative D call TRBD1 (6 bases). V was cut by 5 bases and J by 8 bases, with 18 bases left in between. This CDR3 spans 14 amino acids. Germline CDR1 reads MNHEY; CDR2 reads SMNVEV (reference sequence). This CDR3 reads CASSLSYSGVGYTF. Here the CDR3 DNA reads TGTGCCAGCAGTCTCTCCTATTCAGGGGTCGGCTACACCTTC.

This clone was detected a few times. V gene TRBV18 combines with J gene TRBJ2-7; 7 bases map to TRBD2. Germline V CDR1 and CDR2: KGHSH, LQKENI. V lost 6 bases to trimming and J lost 2 bases; unmatched junction nucleotides: 10. The CDR3 loop spans 15 amino acids. The CDR3 sequence is CASSPRTSPTYEQYF. The CDR3 nucleotides are TGTGCCAGCTCGCCTAGGACTAGTCCTACCTACGAGCAGTACTTC.

This chain uses TRBV4-1 with TRBJ2-1, with TRBD2 as a possible D gene (6 bases). Trimming took 4 bases from V and 3 from J, leaving 13 bases between them. CDR1 and CDR2 (germline): MGHRA, YSYEKL. The CDR3 runs 15 residues. The CDR3 reads CASSPGRRGYNEQFF. CDR3 sequence (DNA): TGCGCCAGCAGCCCAGGAAGGAGGGGCTACAATGAGCAGTTCTTC.

This chain connects TRBV7-9 to TRBJ2-1; no firm D call. Trimming cost V 1 base and J 2 bases, with 9 bases left between them. The germline V gene has CDR1 SEHNR and CDR2 FQNEAQ (reference sequence). The length of the CDR3 is 15 residues. CDR3 nucleotide sequence: TGTGCCAGCAGCTTAGGCTCCCACGCCTACAATGAGCAGTTCTTC. Its translation: CASSLGSHAYNEQFF. The full variable domain, in which reference TRBV7-9 and TRBJ2-1 provide the parts outside the CDR3, is DTGVSQNPRHKITKRGQNVTFRCDPISEHNRLYWYRQTLGQGPEFLTYFQNEAQLEKSRLLSDRFSAERPKGSFSTLEIQRTEQGDSAMYLCASSLGSHAYNEQFFGPGTRLTVL.

The chain has TRBV4-3 and TRBJ1-3; D is perhaps TRBD1 (6 bases). The CDR3 runs to 13 residues. V lost 0 bases, J lost 9 bases, and 9 bases lay in between. Germline V gene data show CDR1 as LGHNA and CDR2 as YSLEER. The CDR3 sequence: CASSQEQGGTIYF. In DNA, the CDR3 is TGCGCCAGCAGCCAAGAACAGGGAGGCACCATATATTTT.

The chain joins TRBV7-2 to TRBJ1-1; no clear D gene. Germline V gene data show CDR1 as SGHTA and CDR2 as FQGNSA. This CDR3 comprises 15 residues. V was shortened by 2 bases and J by 6 bases, with 16 bases between the two germline ends. In nucleotides, the CDR3 is TGTGCCAGCAGCTTAACGGGCGATAAGAGGGCTGAAGCTTTCTTT. It translates to CASSLTGDKRAEAFF.